The clone carrying this T cell receptor (beta chain) has at least ten counts. Its antigen is unknown. TCRdb passed the reads through MiXCR, listing each CDR3 protein once. The sample holds fewer than 850,000 distinct CDR3 sequences, 25% to 30% seen once. This entry belongs to a study of T cell repertoires in cytomegalovirus infection. This TCR derives from a human donor in good health (CMV status not recorded). Some clones in this sample may be carry-over from other donors' samples. Sequencing used cultured CD8+ T cells from PBMCs, obtained from culture after CMV antigen stimulation.

The CDR3 DNA reads TGTGCCAGCAGTTTAGTACAGGATGGCGGGGAGCTGTTTTTT. Its translation: CASSLVQDGGELFF. The V call is TRBV12-3 or TRBV12-4, the J call TRBJ2-2; D is perhaps TRBD1 (5 bases). Deletions cut 1 base from V and 7 bases from J, with 10 bases between. This CDR3 is built from 14 residues.